The T cell receptor beta chain described here comes from a study of blood T cell repertoires in COVID-19. Whole-study context: Specimens from acute and convalescent COVID-19 originated in the United States, Italy and Spain. T cells, B-cell-depleted T cells, or PBMCs supplied cDNA or gDNA.

Seattle enrolled patients during active infection and tracked them longitudinally. Assay: immunoSEQ multiplex PCR; the TCRdb copy retains only in-frame clones and omits some. The top ten hold roughly 7.2% of the sample, which has around 340,000 clones, 65% to 90% seen once. This clone has only a few counts. Trimming pared 0 bases from V and 1 base from J, leaving 9 bases between. Germline V CDR1 and CDR2: MGHRA, YSYEKL. This CDR3 is built from 15 residues. The specimen sequenced was peripheral blood. J is TRBJ1-1 and V is TRBV4-1; perhaps TRBD1 as D (5 bases). This clonotype was obtained from a woman aged 60-75 years with COVID-19, enrolled during active disease. CDR3 nucleotides: TGCGCCAGCAGCCAAGATTGGACAAAGAACACTGAAGCTTTCTTT. Translation: CASSQDWTKNTEAFF.